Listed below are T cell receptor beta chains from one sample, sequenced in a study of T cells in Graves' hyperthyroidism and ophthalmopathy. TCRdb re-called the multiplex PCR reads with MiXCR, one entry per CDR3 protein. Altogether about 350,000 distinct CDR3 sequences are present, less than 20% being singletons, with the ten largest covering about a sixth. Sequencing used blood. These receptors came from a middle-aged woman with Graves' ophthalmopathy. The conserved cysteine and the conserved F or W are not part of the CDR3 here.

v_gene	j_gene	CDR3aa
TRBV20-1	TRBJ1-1	SALKENTEAF
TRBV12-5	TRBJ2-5	ASGLWVEETQY
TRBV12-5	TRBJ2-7	ASGLVSWTSRSSYEQY
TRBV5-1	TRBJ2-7	ASSLAPRTVNYEQY
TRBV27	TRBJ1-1	ASTEMGKRNTEAF
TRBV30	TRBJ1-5	AWSVRGGPQH
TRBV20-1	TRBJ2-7	SARTTSHEQY
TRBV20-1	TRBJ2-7	SGAGGSYEQY
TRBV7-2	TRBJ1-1	ASSLAHAVNTEAF
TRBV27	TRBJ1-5	ASSEGGQDQPQH
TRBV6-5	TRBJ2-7	ASSYSRGVHEQY
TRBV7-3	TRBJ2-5	ASSLTLAGGETQY
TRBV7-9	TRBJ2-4	ASSSGTSLLAKNIQY
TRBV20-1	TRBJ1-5	SASYDGYNQPQH
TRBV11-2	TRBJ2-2	ASSTTSGVGFGELF
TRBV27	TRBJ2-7	ASSLTGLAGYEQY
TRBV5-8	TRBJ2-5	ASSEGTGQKETQY
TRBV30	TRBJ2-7	AWMSGTNSYEQY
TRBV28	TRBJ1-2	ASSSLFDSIGYT
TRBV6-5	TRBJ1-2	ASSYTGDYGYT
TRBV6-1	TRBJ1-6	ASSPGSGSRSPLH
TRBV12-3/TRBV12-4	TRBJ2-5	ASRRVGVVETQY
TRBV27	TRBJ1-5	ASSPDRGGMQPQH
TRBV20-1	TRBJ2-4	SVRLAGVGKNIQY
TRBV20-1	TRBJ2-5	SARDEGPRLGGETQY
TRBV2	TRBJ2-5	ASRAGTSGKETQY
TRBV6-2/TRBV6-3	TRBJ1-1	ASSLGRAVEAF
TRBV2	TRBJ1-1	ASRRLNTEAF
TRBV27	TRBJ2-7	ASSSRDRSFEQY